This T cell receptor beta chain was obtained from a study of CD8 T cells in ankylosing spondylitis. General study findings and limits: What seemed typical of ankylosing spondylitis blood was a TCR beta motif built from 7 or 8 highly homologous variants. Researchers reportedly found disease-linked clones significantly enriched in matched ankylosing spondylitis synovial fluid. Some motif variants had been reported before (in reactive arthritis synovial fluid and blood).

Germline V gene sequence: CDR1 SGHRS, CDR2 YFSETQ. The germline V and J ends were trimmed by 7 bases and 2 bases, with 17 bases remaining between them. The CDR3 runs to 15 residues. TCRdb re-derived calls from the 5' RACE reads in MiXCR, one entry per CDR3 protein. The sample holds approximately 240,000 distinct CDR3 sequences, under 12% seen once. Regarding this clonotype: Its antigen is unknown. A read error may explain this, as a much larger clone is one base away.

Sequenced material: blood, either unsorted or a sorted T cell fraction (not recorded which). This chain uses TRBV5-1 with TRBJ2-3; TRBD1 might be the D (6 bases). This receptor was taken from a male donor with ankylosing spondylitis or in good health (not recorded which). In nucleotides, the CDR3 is TGCGCCAGCGGGCCCGGACAGCCTAACACAGATACGCAGTATTTT. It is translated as CASGPGQPNTDTQYF.